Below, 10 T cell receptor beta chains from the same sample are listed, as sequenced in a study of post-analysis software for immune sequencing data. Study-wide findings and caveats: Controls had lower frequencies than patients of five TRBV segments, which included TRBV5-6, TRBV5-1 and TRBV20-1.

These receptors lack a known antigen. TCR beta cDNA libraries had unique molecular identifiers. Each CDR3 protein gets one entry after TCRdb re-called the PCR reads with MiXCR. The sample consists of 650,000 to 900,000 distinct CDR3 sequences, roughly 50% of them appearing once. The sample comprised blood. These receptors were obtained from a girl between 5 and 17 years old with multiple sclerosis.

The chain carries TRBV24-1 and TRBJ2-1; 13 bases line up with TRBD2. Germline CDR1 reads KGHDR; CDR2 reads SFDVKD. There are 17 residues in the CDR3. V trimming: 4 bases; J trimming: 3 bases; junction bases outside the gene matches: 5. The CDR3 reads CATSDTGTSGNYNEQFF. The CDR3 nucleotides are TGTGCCACCAGTGACACCGGGACTAGCGGGAACTACAATGAGCAGTTCTTC.

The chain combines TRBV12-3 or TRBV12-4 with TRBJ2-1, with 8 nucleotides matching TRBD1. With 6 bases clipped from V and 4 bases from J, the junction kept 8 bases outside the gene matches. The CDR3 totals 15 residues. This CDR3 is CASSLDRGTYNEQFF. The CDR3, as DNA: TGTGCCAGCAGCCTCGACAGGGGTACATACAATGAGCAGTTCTTC.

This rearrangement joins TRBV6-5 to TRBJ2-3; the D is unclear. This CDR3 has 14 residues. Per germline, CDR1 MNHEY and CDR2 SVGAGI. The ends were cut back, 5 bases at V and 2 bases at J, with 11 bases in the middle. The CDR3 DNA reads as TGTGCCAGCAGTCCCGGGTGGACCACAGATACGCAGTATTTT. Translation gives CASSPGWTTDTQYF.

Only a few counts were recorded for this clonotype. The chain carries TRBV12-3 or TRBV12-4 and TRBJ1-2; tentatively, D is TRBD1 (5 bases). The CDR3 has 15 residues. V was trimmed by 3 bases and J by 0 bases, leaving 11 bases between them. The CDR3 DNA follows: TGTGCCAGCAGTTTTGAAGGGGTCTCTAACTATGGCTACACCTTC. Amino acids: CASSFEGVSNYGYTF.

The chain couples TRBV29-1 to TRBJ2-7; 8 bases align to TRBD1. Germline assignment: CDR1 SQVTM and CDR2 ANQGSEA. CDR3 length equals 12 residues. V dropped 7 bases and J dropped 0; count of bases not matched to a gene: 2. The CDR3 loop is CSGQGSSYEQYF. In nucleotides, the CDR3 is TGCAGCGGACAGGGGAGCTCCTACGAGCAGTACTTC.

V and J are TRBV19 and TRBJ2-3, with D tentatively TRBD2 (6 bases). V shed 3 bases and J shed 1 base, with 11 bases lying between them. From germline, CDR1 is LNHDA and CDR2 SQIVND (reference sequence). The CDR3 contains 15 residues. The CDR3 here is CASSIQGGGTDTQYF. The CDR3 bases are TGTGCCAGTAGTATCCAGGGCGGGGGCACAGATACGCAGTATTTT. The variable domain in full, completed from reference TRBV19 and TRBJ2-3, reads DGGITQSPKYLFRKEGQNVTLSCEQNLNHDAMYWYRQDPGQGLRLIYYSQIVNDFQKGDIAEGYSVSREKKESFPLTVTSAQKNPTAFYLCASSIQGGGTDTQYFGPGTRLTVL.

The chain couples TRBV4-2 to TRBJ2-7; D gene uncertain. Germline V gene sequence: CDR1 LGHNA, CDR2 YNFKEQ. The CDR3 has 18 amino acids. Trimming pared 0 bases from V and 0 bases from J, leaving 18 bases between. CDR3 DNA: TGTGCCAGCAGCCAAGATAAGGTCGGCGGAGCCCCCTCCTACGAGCAGTACTTC. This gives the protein CASSQDKVGGAPSYEQYF.

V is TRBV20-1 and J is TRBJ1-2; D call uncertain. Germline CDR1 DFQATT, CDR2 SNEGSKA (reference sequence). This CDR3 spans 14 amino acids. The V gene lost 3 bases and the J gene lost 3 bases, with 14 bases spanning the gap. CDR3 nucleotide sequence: TGCAGTGCTAGCGGAGGGTCAGGTGACTATGGCTACACCTTC. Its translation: CSASGGSGDYGYTF.

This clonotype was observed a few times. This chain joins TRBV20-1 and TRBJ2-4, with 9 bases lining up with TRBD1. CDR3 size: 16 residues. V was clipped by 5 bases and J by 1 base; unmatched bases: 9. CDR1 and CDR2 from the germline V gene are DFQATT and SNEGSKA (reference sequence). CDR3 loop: CSAPMTGQGAKNIQYF. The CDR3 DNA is TGCAGTGCTCCGATGACCGGACAGGGGGCCAAAAACATTCAGTACTTC.

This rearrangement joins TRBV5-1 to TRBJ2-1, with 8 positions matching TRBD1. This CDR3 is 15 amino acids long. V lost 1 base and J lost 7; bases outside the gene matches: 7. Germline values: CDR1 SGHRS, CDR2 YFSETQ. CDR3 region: CASSLWQGARNEQFF. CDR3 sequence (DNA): TGCGCCAGCAGCTTGTGGCAGGGGGCGAGGAATGAGCAGTTCTTC.